The 12 T cell receptor beta chains below all came from one sample that was sequenced in a study of post-analysis software for immune sequencing data. These receptors' targets are unknown. General study findings and limits: In patients, TRBV5-6, TRBV5-1 and TRBV20-1 belonged to five TRBV segments found more frequently than in controls.

Each TCR beta cDNA library carried unique molecular identifiers. TCRdb fed the PCR reads into MiXCR, producing one record per CDR3 protein. Of about 540,000 distinct CDR3 sequences detected, around 31% appear once; the ten largest clones hold about 5.6%. Sequenced material: blood. These TCRs come from a girl aged 2 to 17 with multiple sclerosis.

The V and J genes are TRBV5-1 and TRBJ2-2; maybe TRBD1 (6 bases). Trimming cost V 4 bases and J 0 bases, with 16 bases left between them. Germline lookup yields CDR1 SGHRS and CDR2 YFSETQ. The CDR3 has 17 amino acids. In DNA form, the CDR3 reads TGCGCCAGCAGCCCCGTAGGCGAGGGGGCGAACACCGGGGAGCTGTTTTTT. Residues: CASSPVGEGANTGELFF.

The chain recombines TRBV29-1 with TRBJ1-2; the D is unclear. The germline V gene encodes CDR1 SQVTM and CDR2 ANQGSEA. The CDR3 sequence is 14 residues long. V lost 0 bases and J lost 4, with 12 bases in between. The CDR3 sequence is CSVEDRGVVYGYTF. DNA for the CDR3: TGCAGCGTTGAAGATCGCGGCGTGGTCTATGGCTACACCTTC.

This clonotype was detected a few times. The chain carries TRBV20-1 and TRBJ2-7; no clear D. V was clipped by 6 bases and J by 7 bases, with 10 bases between them. CDR3 length: 10 amino acids. Germline V gene data show CDR1 as DFQATT and CDR2 as SNEGSKA (reference sequence). CDR3 sequence: CSAISQEQYF. CDR3 nucleotide sequence: TGCAGTGCCATTTCCCAAGAGCAGTACTTC.

This chain connects TRBV10-3 to TRBJ2-7; D is perhaps TRBD1 or TRBD2 (5 bases each). The CDR3 extends over 12 amino acids. The V end was cut by 10 bases, the J end by 1 base, with 11 bases between. CDR1 is ENHRY and CDR2 is SYGVKD in the germline V gene. This CDR3 is CATRDGSYEQYF. In nucleotides, the CDR3 is TGTGCCACAAGGGACGGTTCCTACGAGCAGTACTTC.

The chain uses TRBV6-5 and TRBJ2-3, with 7 bases that match TRBD1. The CDR3 runs 14 residues. V dropped 10 bases and J dropped 2; count of bases not matched to a gene: 9. Germline loops: CDR1 MNHEY, CDR2 SVGAGI. The chain's CDR3 is CATAQGSFTDTQYF. The DNA for the CDR3 is TGTGCCACTGCACAGGGGTCTTTCACAGATACGCAGTATTTT.

About this clonotype itself: Being one base from a much bigger clone, this may be a read error. J is TRBJ2-1 and V is TRBV6-5; D is unresolved. Germline V lookup: CDR1 MNHEY, CDR2 SVGAGI. The CDR3 loop spans 10 amino acids. Trimming left V 8 bases short and J 8 bases short, with 7 bases between. CDR3 sequence reads: CASGRYEQFF. The CDR3 DNA reads TGTGCCAGCGGCCGGTATGAGCAGTTCTTC.

The V gene is TRBV11-2, the J gene TRBJ2-5; 9 bases match TRBD2. J gave up 2 bases and V 6 bases, and 10 bases lay outside the gene matches. The CDR3 is made up of 16 amino acids. CDR1 SGHAT and CDR2 FQNNGV come from the germline V gene. In nucleotides, the CDR3 is TGTGCCAGCAGTAGGGGGGCTAGCGGGGTACAAGAGACCCAGTACTTC. Translated: CASSRGASGVQETQYF.

V usage is TRBV29-1 and J usage is TRBJ1-2; D ambiguous. The V gene lost 0 bases and the J gene lost 4 bases, with 12 bases spanning the gap. From germline, CDR1 is SQVTM and CDR2 ANQGSEA. The CDR3 contains 14 residues. The CDR3 coding sequence is TGCAGCGTTGAAGAGTGGCAGAACCTCTATGGCTACACCTTC. Encoded protein: CSVEEWQNLYGYTF.

Only a few counts were recorded for this clonotype. V is TRBV12-3 or TRBV12-4 and J is TRBJ2-1, with 7 nucleotides matching TRBD1. This CDR3 has 16 amino acids. The trim removed 5 bases at V and 6 bases at J, leaving 13 bases unmatched. The CDR3 protein is CASSHPRQGTGNEQFF. In DNA form, the CDR3 reads TGTGCCAGCAGTCACCCTCGACAGGGAACGGGCAATGAGCAGTTCTTC.

The CDR3 coding sequence is TGCAGTGCCCCCGTGGGTAGCCACGGGGCCAATACGCAGTATTTT. It yields the protein CSAPVGSHGANTQYF. The chain combines TRBV20-1 with TRBJ2-3; TRBD1 or TRBD2 may be the D gene (5 bases each). Trimming removed 6 bases at V and 7 bases at J, with 23 bases between. The CDR3 contains 15 residues. Germline lookup yields CDR1 DFQATT and CDR2 SNEGSKA (reference sequence).

This clonotype occurred a few times. CDR3: CASSIGQGADYGYTF. The CDR3 coding sequence is TGTGCCAGCAGCATAGGACAGGGGGCGGACTATGGCTACACCTTC. The rearrangement joins TRBV5-5 to TRBJ1-2, with TRBD1 identical over 11 bases. The ends lost 4 bases at V and 3 bases at J; junction bases unmatched: 5. The CDR3 runs 15 residues. CDR1 and CDR2 from the germline V gene are SGHKS and YYEKEE (reference sequence).

This chain uses TRBV9 with TRBJ2-3; weak D call: TRBD1 (6 bases). The V end was cut by 3 bases, the J end by 1 base, with 15 bases between. Germline V lookup: CDR1 SGDLS, CDR2 YYNGEE. The CDR3 is 16 amino acids. In DNA, the CDR3 is TGTGCCAGCAGCGCGTCTGGGGACAAGGGCACAGATACGCAGTATTTT. This gives the protein CASSASGDKGTDTQYF.